The rows below give T cell receptor beta chains drawn from one sample of a study of T cell responses to AZD1222 COVID-19 vaccine. Repertoires were generated with immunoSEQ multiplex PCR, while TCRdb's copy carries only in-frame clones and drops some. The sample comprises roughly 150,000 clones, about nine tenths of which are singletons, and about 3.7% rests with the top ten. This sample comprised peripheral blood, obtained on day 0 of MenACWY control vaccination. The receptors were sampled from an adult in good health. The CDR3 runs from the conserved cysteine through the conserved F or W. Fields, in order: D gene, CDR3 length, V gene, clone size, J gene, CDR3 protein, CDR3 DNA. D genes are given only for firm matches. Expanded clones are given a class, and other clones once, few, many or no size at all.

D: TRBD2; length: 18; V: TRBV19; size: .; J: TRBJ2-5; CDR3: CASSIGSFSGSRQETQYF; DNA: TGTGCCAGTAGTATTGGGTCCTTTAGCGGGAGTCGGCAAGAGACCCAGTACTTC
D: TRBD1; length: 14; V: TRBV2; size: .; J: TRBJ1-3; CDR3: CASADRAGGNTIYF; DNA: TGTGCCAGCGCTGACAGGGCGGGAGGAAACACCATATATTTT
D: TRBD2; length: 16; V: TRBV6-1; size: .; J: TRBJ2-1; CDR3: CASSVSSGGAGSEQFF; DNA: TGTGCCAGCAGTGTCTCTAGCGGGGGGGCCGGAAGTGAGCAGTTCTTC
D: .; length: 14; V: TRBV21-1; size: .; J: TRBJ2-7; CDR3: CASSKETPTREQYF; DNA: TGTGCCAGCAGCAAAGAGACACCAACACGGGAGCAGTACTTC
D: .; length: 13; V: TRBV5-4; size: .; J: TRBJ2-5; CDR3: CASSLANQETQYF; DNA: TGTGCCAGCAGCTTGGCTAACCAAGAGACCCAGTACTTC
D: .; length: 15; V: TRBV6-1; size: few; J: TRBJ2-1; CDR3: CASSGAAGGVSEQFF; DNA: TGTGCCAGCAGTGGAGCGGCAGGGGGGGTGAGTGAGCAGTTCTTC
D: .; length: 15; V: TRBV9; size: .; J: TRBJ2-2; CDR3: CASSPYSANTGELFF; DNA: TGTGCCAGCAGCCCTTATTCCGCGAACACCGGGGAGCTGTTTTTT
D: TRBD2; length: 15; V: TRBV4-3; size: .; J: TRBJ2-4; CDR3: CASSPRLADQNIQYF; DNA: TGCGCCAGCAGCCCCCGACTAGCGGACCAAAACATTCAGTACTTC
D: .; length: 15; V: TRBV5-1; size: .; J: TRBJ1-3; CDR3: CASTEAGISGNTIYF; DNA: TGCGCCAGCACCGAGGCCGGGATCTCTGGAAACACCATATATTTT
D: .; length: 16; V: TRBV7-8; size: .; J: TRBJ1-1; CDR3: CASSPLSLTWNTEAFF; DNA: TGTGCCAGCAGCCCGCTTTCCTTAACATGGAACACTGAAGCTTTCTTT
D: .; length: 15; V: TRBV5-8; size: few; J: TRBJ2-1; CDR3: CASRSRGALYNEQFF; DNA: TGTGCCAGCAGAAGCCGGGGGGCCCTCTACAATGAGCAGTTCTTC
D: TRBD2; length: 15; V: TRBV6-1; size: .; J: TRBJ2-1; CDR3: CASREVAGGYNEQFF; DNA: TGTGCCAGCAGAGAAGTTGCGGGAGGCTACAATGAGCAGTTCTTC
D: .; length: 12; V: TRBV6-6; size: few; J: TRBJ1-3; CDR3: CASSYPGNTIYF; DNA: TGTGCCAGCAGTTACCCCGGAAACACCATATATTTT
D: TRBD1; length: 15; V: TRBV2; size: .; J: TRBJ1-3; CDR3: CARSSTGISGNTIYF; DNA: TGTGCCAGGTCGTCGACAGGGATCTCTGGAAACACCATATATTTT
D: .; length: 12; V: TRBV12-3/TRBV12-4; size: .; J: TRBJ1-5; CDR3: CASSPQGQPQHF; DNA: TGTGCCAGCAGTCCTCAGGGGCAGCCCCAGCATTTT
D: TRBD1; length: 13; V: TRBV13; size: .; J: TRBJ1-2; CDR3: CASSRTGDYGYTF; DNA: TGTGCCAGCAGTCGGACAGGTGACTATGGCTACACCTTC
D: TRBD2; length: 17; V: TRBV10-1; size: .; J: TRBJ2-7; CDR3: CASRRGTSVLGFYEQYF; DNA: TGCGCCAGCAGGAGAGGGACTAGCGTTTTAGGGTTCTACGAGCAGTACTTC
D: TRBD1; length: 14; V: TRBV12-5; size: .; J: TRBJ2-1; CDR3: CASGPPTGWGEQFF; DNA: TGTGCTAGTGGTCCGCCGACAGGGTGGGGTGAGCAGTTCTTC
D: .; length: 16; V: TRBV29-1; size: .; J: TRBJ1-5; CDR3: CSVGGKGPDSNQPQHF; DNA: TGCAGCGTTGGAGGGAAGGGGCCGGACAGCAATCAGCCCCAGCATTTT
D: .; length: 15; V: TRBV2; size: .; J: TRBJ1-2; CDR3: CASSELTKAGNGYTF; DNA: TGTGCCAGCAGTGAACTGACAAAAGCCGGGAATGGCTACACCTTC
D: TRBD1; length: 11; V: TRBV2; size: .; J: TRBJ2-1; CDR3: CASSEETGELF; DNA: TGTGCCAGCAGTGAAGAGACAGGGGAGCTCTTC
D: TRBD2; length: 17; V: TRBV27; size: .; J: TRBJ2-1; CDR3: CASSPTGTSGLYNEQFF; DNA: TGTGCCAGCAGTCCCACGGGGACTAGCGGGCTTTACAATGAGCAGTTCTTC
D: .; length: 11; V: TRBV6-5; size: .; J: TRBJ1-1; CDR3: CASSYKLEAFF; DNA: TGTGCCAGCAGTTACAAGCTAGAAGCTTTCTTT
D: .; length: 17; V: TRBV29-1; size: .; J: TRBJ2-3; CDR3: CSVEMGSGTLSTDTQYF; DNA: TGCAGCGTTGAGATGGGTTCCGGGACCCTTAGCACAGATACGCAGTATTTT
D: TRBD1; length: 17; V: TRBV5-1; size: .; J: TRBJ2-7; CDR3: CASSPGPATGATSEQYF; DNA: TGCGCCAGCAGCCCGGGACCAGCAACAGGGGCCACCTCCGAGCAGTACTTC
D: .; length: 15; V: TRBV6-2/TRBV6-3; size: .; J: TRBJ2-7; CDR3: CASSYSSGLHYEQYF; DNA: TGTGCCAGCAGTTACTCTTCAGGACTACACTACGAGCAGTACTTC
D: .; length: 11; V: TRBV29-1; size: .; J: TRBJ1-2; CDR3: CSVGMTAGYTF; DNA: TGCAGCGTTGGGATGACCGCGGGCTACACCTTC
D: TRBD1; length: 14; V: TRBV27; size: .; J: TRBJ2-7; CDR3: CASSTGTGVGEQYF; DNA: TGTGCCAGCAGTACCGGGACAGGGGTAGGGGAGCAGTACTTC
D: .; length: 16; V: TRBV7-6; size: .; J: TRBJ1-4; CDR3: CASSRRTHATNEKLFF; DNA: TGTGCCAGCAGCCGCCGGACTCACGCAACTAATGAAAAACTGTTTTTT
D: TRBD1; length: 15; V: TRBV7-9; size: .; J: TRBJ1-2; CDR3: CASSPRDRGMDGYTF; DNA: TGTGCCAGCAGCCCCAGGGACAGGGGTATGGATGGCTACACCTTC
D: .; length: 13; V: TRBV30; size: .; J: TRBJ1-4; CDR3: CAWTQVSNEKLFF; DNA: TGTGCCTGGACTCAGGTCTCCAATGAAAAACTGTTTTTT
D: .; length: 11; V: TRBV28; size: .; J: TRBJ2-1; CDR3: CASSLVNEQFF; DNA: TGTGCCAGCAGTTTAGTCAATGAGCAGTTCTTC
D: .; length: 14; V: TRBV6-1; size: .; J: TRBJ1-4; CDR3: CASSEGPTNEKLFF; DNA: TGTGCCAGCAGTGAGGGTCCAACTAATGAAAAACTGTTTTTT
D: TRBD1; length: 15; V: TRBV27; size: .; J: TRBJ2-7; CDR3: CASSLYAGTGYEQYF; DNA: TGTGCCAGCAGTTTATACGCCGGGACAGGCTACGAGCAGTACTTC
D: TRBD1; length: 16; V: TRBV18; size: .; J: TRBJ1-5; CDR3: CASSPSDRGASQPQHF; DNA: TGTGCCAGCTCACCTTCTGACAGGGGGGCGAGTCAGCCCCAGCATTTT
D: TRBD1; length: 14; V: TRBV2; size: .; J: TRBJ1-2; CDR3: CASSGTGGSYGYTF; DNA: TGTGCCAGCAGCGGGACAGGGGGTTCCTATGGCTACACCTTC
D: .; length: 15; V: TRBV27; size: .; J: TRBJ2-3; CDR3: CASSPRPVAGDTQYF; DNA: TGTGCCAGCAGTCCACGACCGGTGGCAGGAGATACGCAGTATTTT
D: .; length: 16; V: TRBV4-1; size: .; J: TRBJ1-5; CDR3: CASSAGGAYSNQPQHF; DNA: TGCGCCAGCAGCGCCGGGGGGGCATATAGCAATCAGCCCCAGCATTTT
D: .; length: 14; V: TRBV7-9; size: .; J: TRBJ1-1; CDR3: CASSPQGIGTEAFF; DNA: TGTGCCAGCAGCCCCCAGGGAATTGGGACTGAAGCTTTCTTT
D: TRBD1; length: 15; V: TRBV2; size: .; J: TRBJ2-5; CDR3: CASSRDRGPQETQYF; DNA: TGTGCCAGCAGCCGGGACAGGGGGCCCCAAGAGACCCAGTACTTC
D: .; length: 15; V: TRBV7-2; size: once; J: TRBJ2-1; CDR3: CASSSLTGAVTEQFF; DNA: TGTGCCAGCAGCTCTCTGACTGGCGCCGTTACTGAGCAGTTCTTC
D: .; length: 11; V: TRBV2; size: .; J: TRBJ2-7; CDR3: CASMQGYEQYF; DNA: TGTGCCAGCATGCAAGGGTACGAGCAGTACTTC
D: TRBD1; length: 14; V: TRBV10-3; size: .; J: TRBJ1-2; CDR3: CAISESTGDYGYTF; DNA: TGTGCCATCAGTGAGTCGACAGGGGACTATGGCTACACCTTC
D: .; length: 13; V: TRBV6-5; size: .; J: TRBJ2-7; CDR3: CASSWRKAGEQYF; DNA: TGTGCCAGCAGCTGGAGGAAAGCAGGCGAGCAGTACTTC
D: .; length: 14; V: TRBV5-1; size: .; J: TRBJ1-4; CDR3: CASSLEGHNEKLFF; DNA: TGCGCCAGCAGCTTGGAGGGACATAATGAAAAACTGTTTTTT
D: .; length: 17; V: TRBV21-1; size: .; J: TRBJ2-7; CDR3: CASSKAPIQLGGYEQYF; DNA: TGTGCCAGCAGCAAAGCCCCAATACAGTTGGGAGGCTACGAGCAGTACTTC
D: .; length: 15; V: TRBV7-3; size: .; J: TRBJ2-3; CDR3: CASSFSNVLGDTQYF; DNA: TGTGCCAGCAGCTTTTCGAACGTACTGGGGGATACGCAGTATTTT
D: .; length: 15; V: TRBV3-1/TRBV3-2; size: .; J: TRBJ1-1; CDR3: CASSQYTGWYTEAFF; DNA: TGTGCCAGCAGCCAATACACAGGTTGGTACACTGAAGCTTTCTTT
D: .; length: 13; V: TRBV6-6; size: .; J: TRBJ2-5; CDR3: CASSYKTGETQYF; DNA: TGTGCCAGCAGTTATAAGACCGGGGAGACCCAGTACTTC